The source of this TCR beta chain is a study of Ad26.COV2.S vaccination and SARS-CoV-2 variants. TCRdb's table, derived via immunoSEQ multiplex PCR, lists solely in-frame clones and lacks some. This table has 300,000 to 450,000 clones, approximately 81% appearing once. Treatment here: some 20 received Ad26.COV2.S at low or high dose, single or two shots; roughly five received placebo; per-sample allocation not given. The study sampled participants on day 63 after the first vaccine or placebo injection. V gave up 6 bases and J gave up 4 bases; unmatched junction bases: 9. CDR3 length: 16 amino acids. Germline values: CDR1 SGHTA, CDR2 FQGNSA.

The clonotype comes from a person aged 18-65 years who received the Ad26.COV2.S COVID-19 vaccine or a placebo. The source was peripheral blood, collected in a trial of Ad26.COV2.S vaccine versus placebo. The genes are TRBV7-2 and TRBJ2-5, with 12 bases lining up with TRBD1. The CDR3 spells CASRSGTGGAGETQYF. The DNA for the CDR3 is TGTGCCAGCAGATCCGGGACAGGGGGCGCGGGAGAGACCCAGTACTTC.